This TCR beta chain derives from a study of T-cell reconstitution after alpha-beta-depleted transplantation in children. Unique molecular identifiers were incorporated during preparation of the TCRbeta library. TCRdb reprocessed the PCR reads via MiXCR and lists one record per CDR3 protein. The repertoire holds about 580,000 distinct CDR3 sequences, with more than 20% as singletons. Overall study findings and caveats: TCRbeta diversity was high at day 60 in some patients (a result of surviving recipient T cells and thymic progenitors). Expanded graft clones, several hundred of them, were reportedly the source of alpha-beta T cells about two months after transplant. T-cell counts and diversity were attributed mostly to newly produced T cells one year after transplant.

V shed 10 bases, J shed 5 bases, and the junction held 7 bases outside the gene matches. Germline V lookup: CDR1 SGHNT, CDR2 YENEEA. The CDR3 runs 12 residues. This clonotype came up a few times. Its specificity is not known. The receptor was isolated from a boy younger than two who had a stem cell transplant for acute myeloid leukemia, so the T cells may come from the graft donor. The chain uses TRBV11-3 and TRBJ1-1; 7 bases fit TRBD1. The sample here was PBMCs, mostly from graft donor cells, taken 360 days after TCRalphabeta/CD19-depleted stem cell transplant. The CDR3 loop reads CATKGGETEAFF. In nucleotides, the CDR3 is TGTGCCACTAAAGGGGGCGAAACTGAAGCTTTCTTT.